This TCR beta chain originates from a study of T cell changes during pregnancy in multiple sclerosis. Per germline, CDR1 LGHNA and CDR2 YNFKEQ. Trimming left V 1 base short and J 1 base short, with 11 bases between. This CDR3 is built from 16 residues. Profiling relied on immunoSEQ multiplex PCR, and the TCRdb table lists in-frame clones only, not all of them. This sample has tens of thousands of clones, with 84% found just once. For this clone: The identical CDR3 is also encoded by other nucleotide sequences in the sample.

The receptor's source is a female donor with multiple sclerosis, enrolled in a pregnancy study. The J gene is TRBJ1-5, the V gene TRBV4-2; maybe TRBD1 (5 bases). The sample consisted of CD4+ T cells from peripheral blood mononuclear cells, taken before pregnancy. In DNA, the CDR3 is TGTGCCAGCAGCCAAGTAACCAGGGAAAGCAATCAGCCCCAGCATTTT. Residues: CASSQVTRESNQPQHF.